Listed below are T cell receptor beta chains from one sample, sequenced in a study of T cell responses to AZD1222 COVID-19 vaccine. The data were produced by immunoSEQ multiplex PCR, yet TCRdb's version contains in-frame clones alone and is incomplete. The sample yields under 150,000 clones, around 92% seen once. The sequencing used peripheral blood, collected on day 0 of AZD1222 vaccination. All receptors come from an adult in good health. CDR3s include the opening cysteine and the closing phenylalanine or tryptophan. A D gene is named only where the DNA matches it firmly.

j_gene: TRBJ1-4; v_gene: TRBV7-8; d_gene: TRBD1; CDR3aa: CASSIQGAINEKLFF
j_gene: TRBJ2-1; v_gene: TRBV24-1; d_gene: TRBD2; CDR3aa: CATRAGDQGEQFF
j_gene: TRBJ1-5; v_gene: TRBV28; d_gene: .; CDR3aa: CASSFRDKLNQPQHF
j_gene: TRBJ1-1; v_gene: TRBV6-5; d_gene: .; CDR3aa: CASSYPGDTEAFF
j_gene: TRBJ1-2; v_gene: TRBV18; d_gene: .; CDR3aa: CASSPAGSNYGYTF
j_gene: TRBJ1-2; v_gene: TRBV28; d_gene: .; CDR3aa: CASRPEGSLYGYTF
j_gene: TRBJ1-4; v_gene: TRBV7-7; d_gene: .; CDR3aa: CASSLLLGEKLFF
j_gene: TRBJ2-3; v_gene: TRBV2; d_gene: .; CDR3aa: CASSYSTDTQYF
j_gene: TRBJ1-2; v_gene: TRBV11-1; d_gene: .; CDR3aa: CASAQITGYGYTF
j_gene: TRBJ2-7; v_gene: TRBV5-1; d_gene: .; CDR3aa: CASSLQPKPIYEQYF
j_gene: TRBJ2-7; v_gene: TRBV30; d_gene: .; CDR3aa: CAWNREGTYEQYF
j_gene: TRBJ2-3; v_gene: TRBV18; d_gene: .; CDR3aa: CASSSGTDTQYF
j_gene: TRBJ1-2; v_gene: TRBV27; d_gene: .; CDR3aa: CASQRVAHPDYGYTF
j_gene: TRBJ1-4; v_gene: TRBV30; d_gene: .; CDR3aa: CAYDSENEKLFF
j_gene: TRBJ2-7; v_gene: TRBV6-6; d_gene: .; CDR3aa: CASSAPGNEQYF
j_gene: TRBJ2-3; v_gene: TRBV12-3/TRBV12-4; d_gene: .; CDR3aa: CASSLGLTATQYF
j_gene: TRBJ2-3; v_gene: TRBV2; d_gene: TRBD2; CDR3aa: CASSFGGAGSTDTQYF
j_gene: TRBJ1-3; v_gene: TRBV9; d_gene: .; CDR3aa: CASSVDTWDSGNTIYF
j_gene: TRBJ2-3; v_gene: TRBV5-1; d_gene: TRBD1; CDR3aa: CASSKGTGAWGWSTDTQYF
j_gene: TRBJ2-3; v_gene: TRBV9; d_gene: .; CDR3aa: CASSGGGADTQYF
j_gene: TRBJ1-1; v_gene: TRBV6-5; d_gene: .; CDR3aa: CASSYSAGLMLTEAFF
j_gene: TRBJ1-3; v_gene: TRBV5-6; d_gene: TRBD1; CDR3aa: CASSRDRSFGNTIYF
j_gene: TRBJ2-3; v_gene: TRBV7-9; d_gene: .; CDR3aa: CASRPTGSDTQYF
j_gene: TRBJ1-2; v_gene: TRBV18; d_gene: .; CDR3aa: CASSPNGHLINYGYTF
j_gene: TRBJ1-1; v_gene: TRBV7-9; d_gene: .; CDR3aa: CASSRTNTEAFF